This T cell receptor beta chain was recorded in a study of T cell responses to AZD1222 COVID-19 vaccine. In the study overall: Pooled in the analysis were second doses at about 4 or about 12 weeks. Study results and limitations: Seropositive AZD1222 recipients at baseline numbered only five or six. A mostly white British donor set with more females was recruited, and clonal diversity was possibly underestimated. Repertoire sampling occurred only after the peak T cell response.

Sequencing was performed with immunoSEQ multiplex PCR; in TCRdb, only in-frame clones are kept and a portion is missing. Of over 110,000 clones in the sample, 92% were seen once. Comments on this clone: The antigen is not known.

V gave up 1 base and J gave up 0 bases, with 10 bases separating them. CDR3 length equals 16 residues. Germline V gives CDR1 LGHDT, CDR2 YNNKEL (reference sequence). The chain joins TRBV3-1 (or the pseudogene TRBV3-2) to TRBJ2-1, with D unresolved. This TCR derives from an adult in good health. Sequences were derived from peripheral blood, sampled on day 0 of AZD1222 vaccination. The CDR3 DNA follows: TGTGCCAGCAGCCAAGTTCCGGCGATCTCCTACAATGAGCAGTTCTTC. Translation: CASSQVPAISYNEQFF.